The 30 T cell receptor beta chains reported below all come from one sample, sequenced in a study of T cell responses to AZD1222 COVID-19 vaccine. Using immunoSEQ multiplex PCR, the repertoire was profiled, and TCRdb retains in-frame clones only, with some absent. The sample lists around 180,000 clones; over 80% were seen once. This specimen was peripheral blood, taken on day 0 of AZD1222 vaccination. These receptors all stem from an adult in good health.

The chain joins TRBV28 to TRBJ1-2; no firm D call. V shed 5 bases and J shed 2 bases, with 9 bases lying between them. Germline values: CDR1 MDHEN, CDR2 SYDVKM. CDR3 size: 13 residues. The CDR3 DNA follows: TGTGCCAGCAGTGAGGCACAGAACTATGGCTACACCTTC. Residues: CASSEAQNYGYTF.

The V gene is TRBV6-2 or TRBV6-3, the J gene TRBJ1-4; tentative D call: TRBD1 (5 bases). Trimming stripped 6 bases from V and 8 bases from J, with 16 bases between. Per the germline V gene, CDR1 is MNHEY and CDR2 is SVGEGT. CDR3 size: 14 residues. CDR3 sequence (DNA): TGTGCCAGCAGCTCCGGGACGGAGGGGGAAAAACTGTTTTTT. The encoded protein is CASSSGTEGEKLFF.

The rearrangement joins TRBV6-6 to TRBJ1-3; D gene unclear. Trimming removed 5 bases from V and 3 bases from J, with 20 bases in between. Germline V gives CDR1 MNHNY, CDR2 SVGAGI (reference sequence). This CDR3 has 17 residues. CDR3 region: CASSLRHPGSFGNTIYF. CDR3 nucleotides: TGTGCCAGCAGTCTCAGACATCCTGGGAGCTTTGGAAACACCATATATTTT.

V gene TRBV28 combines with J gene TRBJ2-3; a possible D gene is TRBD2 (7 bases). The CDR3 length is 17 residues. Germline V CDR1 and CDR2: MDHEN, SYDVKM. The ends were cut back, 5 bases at V and 2 bases at J, with 20 bases in the middle. CDR3: CASSGAGANPNTDTQYF. The CDR3 DNA reads as TGTGCCAGCAGTGGGGCGGGGGCCAACCCTAACACAGATACGCAGTATTTT.

V gene TRBV18 combines with J gene TRBJ1-3; D possibly corresponds to TRBD1 (5 bases). The germline gives CDR1 KGHSH, CDR2 LQKENI. The CDR3 has 18 amino acids. Trimming shortened V by 3 bases and J by 0 bases, and 18 bases separated the two germline ends. The CDR3 here is CASSPNVQGEVSGNTIYF. The CDR3 region has the DNA TGTGCCAGCTCACCGAACGTCCAGGGTGAGGTCTCTGGAAACACCATATATTTT.

The chain's CDR3 is CASSRDSGFETDTQYF. The CDR3 coding sequence is TGTGCCAGCAGCCGGGATAGCGGGTTCGAGACAGATACGCAGTATTTT. J is TRBJ2-3 and V is TRBV3-1 (or the pseudogene TRBV3-2); 7 bases map to TRBD2. V was clipped by 4 bases and J by 3 bases; unmatched bases: 10. This CDR3 contains 16 residues. The germline V gene encodes CDR1 LGHDT and CDR2 YNNKEL (reference sequence).

The CDR3 sequence is CASSLVQSGSYEQYF. CDR3 DNA: TGCGCCAGCAGCTTGGTTCAAAGCGGCTCCTACGAGCAGTACTTC. The rearrangement joins TRBV5-1 to TRBJ2-7; TRBD2 is a possible D gene (5 bases). The CDR3 length is 15 residues. V gave up 0 bases and J gave up 0 bases, with 10 bases separating them. Germline loops: CDR1 SGHRS, CDR2 YFSETQ.

This chain connects TRBV7-9 to TRBJ2-7; no clear D gene. V was cut by 2 bases and J by 3 bases, with 11 bases left in between. CDR1 is SEHNR, CDR2 FQNEAQ, per germline (reference sequence). The CDR3 extends over 14 amino acids. The CDR3, as DNA: TGTGCCAGCAGCTTACTTGGTCAGAACTACGAGCAGTACTTC. Its protein product is CASSLLGQNYEQYF.

The J gene is TRBJ2-1, the V gene TRBV5-6, with 8 bases fitting TRBD2. J was trimmed by 0 bases and V by 2 bases; bases with no gene match: 4. The V gene's germline CDR1 is SGHDT and CDR2 YYEEEE. The CDR3 is 16 residues long. The CDR3 coding sequence is TGTGCCAGCAGCTTACTAGCGGTGAGCTCCTACAATGAGCAGTTCTTC. Translation: CASSLLAVSSYNEQFF.

CDR3 loop: CASSIRDRELGSGANVLTF. CDR3 DNA sequence: TGTGCCAGTAGTATTAGGGACAGGGAATTGGGCTCTGGGGCCAACGTCCTGACTTTC. The chain is built from TRBV19 and TRBJ2-6; TRBD1 matches at 9 bases. Germline-derived CDR1 and CDR2 are LNHDA and SQIVND (reference sequence). This CDR3 is built from 19 residues. Trimming cost V 3 bases and J 0 bases; bases outside gene matches: 9.

The J gene is TRBJ1-5, the V gene TRBV4-2; D not resolved. Germline CDR1 LGHNA, CDR2 YNFKEQ. V lost 0 bases, J lost 1 base, and 10 bases lay in between. The CDR3 length is 16 residues. The DNA for the CDR3 is TGTGCCAGCAGCCAAGATATTGGCAGAAGCAATCAGCCCCAGCATTTT. It yields the protein CASSQDIGRSNQPQHF.

This chain uses TRBV30 with TRBJ1-3; D is uncertain. Trimming removed 1 base from V and 3 bases from J, with 1 base in between. CDR1 is GTSNPN and CDR2 is SVGIG in the germline V gene (reference sequence). The CDR3 is 11 residues long. Written as DNA, the CDR3 is TGTGCCTGGAGTGGTGGAAACACCATATATTTT. The encoded protein is CAWSGGNTIYF.

The CDR3 bases are TGTGCCAGCAGTGAGGGGATGTACAATGAGCAGTTCTTC. It codes for CASSEGMYNEQFF. The genes are TRBV2 and TRBJ2-1; unclear D gene. Per germline, CDR1 SNHLY and CDR2 FYNNEI. Trimming left V 3 bases short and J 4 bases short, with 7 bases between. This CDR3 spans 13 amino acids.

A single count supports this clone. The gene calls are TRBV7-8 and TRBJ2-5; 14 bases match TRBD2. CDR3 size: 16 residues. Germline values: CDR1 SGHVS, CDR2 FQNEAQ. V dropped 4 bases and J dropped 5; count of bases not matched to a gene: 6. CDR3 sequence reads: CASSSGLAGVGETQYF. In DNA form, the CDR3 reads TGTGCCAGCAGCTCGGGACTAGCGGGAGTAGGGGAGACCCAGTACTTC.

The genes are TRBV6-5 and TRBJ1-4, with TRBD1 as a possible D gene (6 bases). The germline CDR1 and CDR2 sequences are MNHEY and SVGAGI. This CDR3 spans 14 amino acids. Trimming shortened V by 5 bases and J by 0 bases, and 7 bases separated the two germline ends. CDR3 nucleotides: TGTGCCAGCAGTCGACAGGCAACTAATGAAAAACTGTTTTTT. Translating it yields CASSRQATNEKLFF.

The V gene is TRBV19, the J gene TRBJ2-2; D gene unclear. V lost 10 bases to trimming and J lost 3 bases, with 24 bases between them. Germline V gene data show CDR1 as LNHDA and CDR2 as SQIVND (reference sequence). CDR3 length: 17 residues. CDR3 amino acids: CATQSFQAGTYTGELFF. CDR3 DNA: TGTGCCACTCAAAGTTTCCAGGCAGGAACGTACACCGGGGAGCTGTTTTTT.

The V and J genes are TRBV28 and TRBJ1-5; D is ambiguous. Trimming took 6 bases from V and 4 from J, leaving 13 bases between them. CDR1 is MDHEN and CDR2 is SYDVKM in the germline V gene. The length of the CDR3 is 14 residues. The CDR3: CASSLGGFNQPQHF. The CDR3 bases are TGTGCCAGCAGCCTAGGAGGGTTTAATCAGCCCCAGCATTTT.

The chain uses TRBV19 and TRBJ1-2, with D possibly TRBD1 on 6 matching bases. V dropped 7 bases and J dropped 2 bases, with 11 bases sitting between them. The CDR3 is made up of 13 amino acids. Germline V lookup: CDR1 LNHDA, CDR2 SQIVND (reference sequence). The CDR3 nucleotides read TGTGCCAGTACGGGGGCTGCCAACTATGGCTACACCTTC. This encodes CASTGAANYGYTF.

The V and J genes are TRBV12-5 and TRBJ1-2; weak D call: TRBD1 (5 bases). The CDR3 extends over 16 amino acids. The germline CDR1 and CDR2 sequences are LGHNT and FRNRAP. V lost 4 bases to trimming and J lost 7 bases, with 22 bases between them. This CDR3 is CASGSNTLRGAGGYTF. CDR3 bases: TGTGCTAGTGGTTCCAATACCCTTCGAGGGGCCGGTGGCTACACCTTC.

This sequence joins TRBV4-3 and TRBJ2-2; 10 bases map to TRBD2. CDR3 length: 20 amino acids. The V gene end was trimmed by 1 base and the J gene end by 6 bases; junction bases not matched to a gene: 17. CDR1 and CDR2 from the germline V gene are LGHNA and YSLEER. The CDR3 region is CASSQGGYVLAGDSSGELFF. The CDR3 bases are TGCGCCAGCAGCCAAGGGGGTTACGTTCTAGCGGGAGATTCGTCCGGGGAGCTGTTTTTT.

The J gene is TRBJ2-7, the V gene TRBV19; 12 bases align to TRBD2. The J segment lost 1 base and the V segment lost 4 bases, leaving 2 bases of the junction unmatched. The CDR3 contains 15 residues. The germline gives CDR1 LNHDA, CDR2 SQIVND (reference sequence). The CDR3 DNA follows: TGTGCCAGTAGTACCGGACTAGCGGGATCCTACGAGCAGTACTTC. It is translated as CASSTGLAGSYEQYF.

V gene TRBV25-1 combines with J gene TRBJ1-2; 7 nucleotides match TRBD1. CDR1 and CDR2 from the germline V gene are MGHDK and SYGVNS. J was trimmed by 3 bases and V by 5 bases; bases with no gene match: 3. CDR3 length: 13 residues. The CDR3 coding sequence is TGTGCCAGCAGTAGACAGGGATACTATGGCTACACCTTC. Amino acid sequence: CASSRQGYYGYTF.

The chain joins TRBV6-1 to TRBJ1-6, with 8 bases matching TRBD1. The CDR3 sequence is 16 residues long. The V gene's germline CDR1 is MNHNS and CDR2 SASEGT. Germline trimming cut 4 bases from V and 3 bases from J; bases unmatched to any gene: 5. Here the CDR3 DNA reads TGTGCCAGCAGTGGTTTTGGACAGGGCTATAATTCACCCCTCCACTTT. Protein: CASSGFGQGYNSPLHF.

The CDR3 nucleotides are TGTGCCAGCAACCTCAGGGGCGCGAGGACCGGGGAGCTGTTTTTT. Its translation is CASNLRGARTGELFF. The V call is TRBV5-6, the J call TRBJ2-2; possible D gene TRBD1, 6 bases. CDR1 is SGHDT and CDR2 is YYEEEE in the germline V gene. The V gene lost 6 bases and the J gene lost 5 bases, with 17 bases spanning the gap. The CDR3 consists of 15 residues. The variable domain in full, completed from reference TRBV5-6 and TRBJ2-2, reads DAGVTQSPTHLIKTRGQQVTLRCSPKSGHDTVSWYQQALGQGPQFIFQYYEEEERQRGNFPDRFSGHQFPNYSSELNVNALLLGDSALYLCASNLRGARTGELFFGEGSRLTVL.

The V call is TRBV10-3, the J call TRBJ2-7; 8 bases agree with TRBD2. The CDR3 spans 14 residues. From germline, CDR1 is ENHRY and CDR2 SYGVKD. Trimming removed 6 bases from V and 1 base from J; junction bases left unmatched: 5. The CDR3 region has the DNA TGTGCCATCAGCGCCCGGGGGGGTTCCTACGAGCAGTACTTC. This codes for CAISARGGSYEQYF.

In this sample, this clone turned up once. V is TRBV19 and J is TRBJ1-5; TRBD1 matches at 8 bases. V was pared by 7 bases and J by 0 bases, with 8 bases of the junction left unmatched. The CDR3 is 16 amino acids. Germline CDR1 LNHDA, CDR2 SQIVND (reference sequence). CDR3 in DNA: TGTGCCAGTAACAGGGGGTACCTATATAGCAATCAGCCCCAGCATTTT. This codes for CASNRGYLYSNQPQHF.

The chain combines TRBV10-1 with TRBJ1-5; D uncertain. With 7 bases removed from V and 2 bases from J, the gap between germline ends came to 12 bases. The CDR3 runs 14 residues. The germline V gene has CDR1 WNHNN and CDR2 SYGVQD (reference sequence). CDR3 sequence: CASTKWVRNQPQHF. Here the CDR3 DNA reads TGCGCCAGCACGAAGTGGGTCCGCAATCAGCCCCAGCATTTT.

The chain carries TRBV9 and TRBJ2-3; D tentatively fits TRBD1 or TRBD2 (6 bases each). The CDR3 is 19 amino acids. The V gene's germline CDR1 is SGDLS and CDR2 YYNGEE. Trimming took off 2 bases at V and 3 bases at J, with 25 bases between the two ends. The CDR3 bases are TGTGCCAGCAGCGTGGGGGGCCAACTTTTCGCGGGAAGGACAGATACGCAGTATTTT. Translation: CASSVGGQLFAGRTDTQYF.

J is TRBJ1-3 and V is TRBV5-4, with D unresolved. CDR1 and CDR2 from the germline V gene are SGHNT and YYREEE (reference sequence). V was clipped by 0 bases and J by 0 bases, with 7 bases between them. This CDR3 comprises 15 residues. The CDR3 DNA is TGTGCCAGCAGCTTGGATACAGTCTCTGGAAACACCATATATTTT. As protein: CASSLDTVSGNTIYF.

This sequence joins TRBV2 and TRBJ2-5; either TRBD1 or TRBD2 may fit D (5 bases each). Germline values: CDR1 SNHLY, CDR2 FYNNEI. Trimming shortened V by 7 bases and J by 2 bases, and 11 bases separated the two germline ends. CDR3 length: 13 amino acids. CDR3 protein: CASIRDGQETQYF. CDR3 nucleotide sequence: TGTGCCAGCATCCGGGACGGACAAGAGACCCAGTACTTC.